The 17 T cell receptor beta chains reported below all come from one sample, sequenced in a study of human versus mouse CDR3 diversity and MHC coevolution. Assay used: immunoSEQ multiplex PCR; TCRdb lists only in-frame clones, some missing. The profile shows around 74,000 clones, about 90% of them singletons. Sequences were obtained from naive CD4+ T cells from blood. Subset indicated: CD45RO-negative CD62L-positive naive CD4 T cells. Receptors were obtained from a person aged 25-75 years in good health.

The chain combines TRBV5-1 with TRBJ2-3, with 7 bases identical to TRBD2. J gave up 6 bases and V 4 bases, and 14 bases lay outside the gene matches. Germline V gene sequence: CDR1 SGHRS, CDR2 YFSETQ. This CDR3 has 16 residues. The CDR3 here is CASSPRGRAGVDTQYF. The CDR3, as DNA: TGCGCCAGCAGCCCACGGGGCAGGGCGGGGGTCGATACGCAGTATTTT. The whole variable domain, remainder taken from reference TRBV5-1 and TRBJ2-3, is KAGVTQTPRYLIKTRGQQVTLSCSPISGHRSVSWYQQTPGQGLQFLFEYFSETQRNKGNFPGRFSGRQFSNSRSEMNVSTLELGDSALYLCASSPRGRAGVDTQYFGPGTRLTVL.

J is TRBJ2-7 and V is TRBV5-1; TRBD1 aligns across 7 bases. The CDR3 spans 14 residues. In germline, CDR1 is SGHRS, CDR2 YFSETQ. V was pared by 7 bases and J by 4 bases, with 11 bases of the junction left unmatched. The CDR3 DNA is TGCGCCAGCCGGACCGGGACAGTCTCGTACGAGCAGTACTTC. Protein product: CASRTGTVSYEQYF.

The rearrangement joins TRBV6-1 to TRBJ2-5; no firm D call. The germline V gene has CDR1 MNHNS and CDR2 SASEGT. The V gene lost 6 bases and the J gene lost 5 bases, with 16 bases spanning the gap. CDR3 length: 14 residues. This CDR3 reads CASRNGILAETQYF. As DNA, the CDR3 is TGTGCCAGCAGAAATGGTATTCTGGCTGAGACCCAGTACTTC.

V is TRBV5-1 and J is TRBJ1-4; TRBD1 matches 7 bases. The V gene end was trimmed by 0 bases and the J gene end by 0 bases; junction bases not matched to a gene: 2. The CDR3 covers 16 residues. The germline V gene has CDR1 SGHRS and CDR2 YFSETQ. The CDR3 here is CASSLGDSSTNEKLFF. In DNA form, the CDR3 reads TGCGCCAGCAGCTTGGGGGACAGCTCAACTAATGAAAAACTGTTTTTT.

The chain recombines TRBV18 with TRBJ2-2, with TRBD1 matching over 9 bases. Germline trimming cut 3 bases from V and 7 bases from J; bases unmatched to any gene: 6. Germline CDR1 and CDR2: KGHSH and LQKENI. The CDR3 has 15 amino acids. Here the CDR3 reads CASSPTGTGHGELFF. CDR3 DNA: TGTGCCAGCTCACCCACCGGGACAGGGCACGGGGAGCTGTTTTTT.

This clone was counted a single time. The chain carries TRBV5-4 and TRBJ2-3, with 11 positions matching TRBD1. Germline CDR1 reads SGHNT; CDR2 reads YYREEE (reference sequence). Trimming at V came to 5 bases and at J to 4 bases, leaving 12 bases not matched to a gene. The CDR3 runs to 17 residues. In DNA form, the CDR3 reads TGTGCCAGCAGTTCCATTTCCGGGACAGGGGGAGCAGATACGCAGTATTTT. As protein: CASSSISGTGGADTQYF.

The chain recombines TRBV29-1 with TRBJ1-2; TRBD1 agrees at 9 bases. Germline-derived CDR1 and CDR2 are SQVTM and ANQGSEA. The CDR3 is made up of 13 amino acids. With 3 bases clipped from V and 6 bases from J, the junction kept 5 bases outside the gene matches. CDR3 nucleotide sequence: TGCAGCGTTGACCTCGACAGGGGGGATGGCTACACCTTC. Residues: CSVDLDRGDGYTF.

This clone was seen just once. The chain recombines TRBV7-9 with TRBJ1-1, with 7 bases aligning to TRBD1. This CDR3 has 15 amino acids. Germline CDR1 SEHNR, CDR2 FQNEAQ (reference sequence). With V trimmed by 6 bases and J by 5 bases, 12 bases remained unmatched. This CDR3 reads CASSIRLGGATEAFF. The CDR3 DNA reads TGTGCCAGCAGTATTAGATTAGGGGGCGCGACTGAAGCTTTCTTT.

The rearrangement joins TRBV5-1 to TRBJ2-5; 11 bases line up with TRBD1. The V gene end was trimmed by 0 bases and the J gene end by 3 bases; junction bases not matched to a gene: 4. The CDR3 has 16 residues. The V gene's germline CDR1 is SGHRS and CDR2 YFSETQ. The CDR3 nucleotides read TGCGCCAGCAGCTTGGGGGACAGGGGGATGAAAGAGACCCAGTACTTC. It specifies CASSLGDRGMKETQYF.

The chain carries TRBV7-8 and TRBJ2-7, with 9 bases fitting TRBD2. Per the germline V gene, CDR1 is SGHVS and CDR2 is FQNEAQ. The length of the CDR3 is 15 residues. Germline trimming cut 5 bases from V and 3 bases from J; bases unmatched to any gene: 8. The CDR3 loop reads CASSPSGGTLYEQYF. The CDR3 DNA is TGTGCCAGCAGCCCCAGCGGGGGGACCCTCTACGAGCAGTACTTC. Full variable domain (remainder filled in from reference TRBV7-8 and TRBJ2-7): GAGVSQSPRYKVAKRGQDVALRCDPISGHVSLFWYQQALGQGPEFLTYFQNEAQLDKSGLPSDRFFAERPEGSVSTLKIQRTQQEDSAVYLCASSPSGGTLYEQYFGPGTRLTVT.

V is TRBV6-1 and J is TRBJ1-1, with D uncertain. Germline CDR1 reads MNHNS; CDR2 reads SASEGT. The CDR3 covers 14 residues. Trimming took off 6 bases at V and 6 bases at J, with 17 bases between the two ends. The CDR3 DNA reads TGTGCCAGCAGATTAGCGGGGATTTCGGCTGAAGCTTTCTTT. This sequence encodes CASRLAGISAEAFF.

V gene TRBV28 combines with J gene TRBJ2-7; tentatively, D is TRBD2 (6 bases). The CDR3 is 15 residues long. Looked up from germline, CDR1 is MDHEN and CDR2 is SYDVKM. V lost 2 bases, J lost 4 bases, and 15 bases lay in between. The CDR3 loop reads CASSLPLAGGYEQYF. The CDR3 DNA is TGTGCCAGCAGTTTACCTCTAGCTGGGGGGTACGAGCAGTACTTC.

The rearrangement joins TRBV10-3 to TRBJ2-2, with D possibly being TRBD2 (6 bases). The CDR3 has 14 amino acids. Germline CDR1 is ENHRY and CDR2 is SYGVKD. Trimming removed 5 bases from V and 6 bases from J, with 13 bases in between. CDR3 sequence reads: CAISTSPPAGELFF. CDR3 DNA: TGTGCCATCAGTACTAGCCCCCCAGCCGGGGAGCTGTTTTTT.

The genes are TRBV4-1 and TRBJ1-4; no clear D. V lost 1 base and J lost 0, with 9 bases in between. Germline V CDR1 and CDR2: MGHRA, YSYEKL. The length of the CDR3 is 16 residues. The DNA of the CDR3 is TGCGCCAGCAGCCAAGGGAGCGGGACAACTAATGAAAAACTGTTTTTT. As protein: CASSQGSGTTNEKLFF.

The chain's CDR3 is CASSVLAGTYNEQFF. For the CDR3, the DNA is TGTGCCAGCAGCGTGTTGGCAGGCACCTACAATGAGCAGTTCTTC. This sequence joins TRBV5-5 and TRBJ2-1, with D uncertain. The CDR3 has 15 amino acids. CDR1 and CDR2 from the germline V gene are SGHKS and YYEKEE (reference sequence). The V end was cut by 4 bases, the J end by 2 bases, with 13 bases between.

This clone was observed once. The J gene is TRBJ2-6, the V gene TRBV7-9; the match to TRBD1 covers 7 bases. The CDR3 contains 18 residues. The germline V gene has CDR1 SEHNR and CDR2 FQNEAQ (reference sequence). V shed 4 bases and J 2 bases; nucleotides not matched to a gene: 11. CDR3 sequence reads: CASSSFSETGTGANVLTF. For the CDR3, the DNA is TGTGCCAGCAGCTCCTTTAGCGAGACAGGGACTGGGGCCAACGTCCTGACTTTC.

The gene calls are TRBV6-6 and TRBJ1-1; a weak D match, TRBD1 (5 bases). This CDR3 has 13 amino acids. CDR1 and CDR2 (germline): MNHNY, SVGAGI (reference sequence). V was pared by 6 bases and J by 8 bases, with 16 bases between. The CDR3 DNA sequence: TGTGCCAGCAGACGAGACGTTGGGGGGGAAGCTTTCTTT. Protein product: CASRRDVGGEAFF.